Below, 20 T cell receptor beta chains from the same sample are listed, as sequenced in a study of T cells after posttransplantation cyclophosphamide. Clones were read by immunoSEQ multiplex PCR, and TCRdb kept only the in-frame ones, dropping some. This table holds about 46,000 clones, roughly nine tenths found once. The sample consisted of PBMCs. The origin of the receptors is a woman aged 45-60 years in good health and a related stem cell transplant donor.

The chain's CDR3 is CASRSGEQETQYF. For the CDR3, the DNA is TGTGCCAGCAGATCGGGGGAACAAGAGACCCAGTACTTC. The rearrangement uses TRBV5-6 and TRBJ2-5, with a possible D match to TRBD2 (6 bases). Trimming took 5 bases from V and 2 from J, leaving 10 bases between them. CDR1 is SGHDT and CDR2 is YYEEEE in the germline V gene. The CDR3 has 13 residues. The full variable domain, its missing parts supplied by reference TRBV5-6 and TRBJ2-5, is DAGVTQSPTHLIKTRGQQVTLRCSPKSGHDTVSWYQQALGQGPQFIFQYYEEEERQRGNFPDRFSGHQFPNYSSELNVNALLLGDSALYLCASRSGEQETQYFGPGTRLLVL.

The chain links TRBV11-2 to TRBJ2-7; a possible D gene is TRBD2 (5 bases). Trimming cost V 3 bases and J 3 bases, with 9 bases left between them. CDR1 SGHAT and CDR2 FQNNGV come from the germline V gene. The CDR3 is made up of 13 amino acids. CDR3 protein: CASSFGELYEQYF. CDR3 DNA sequence: TGTGCCAGCAGCTTCGGGGAGCTCTACGAGCAGTACTTC.

This rearrangement joins TRBV5-1 to TRBJ1-5; 9 nucleotides align to TRBD1. The germline V gene encodes CDR1 SGHRS and CDR2 YFSETQ. CDR3 length equals 13 residues. The trim removed 5 bases at V and 3 bases at J, leaving 0 bases unmatched. The CDR3 region is CASRQGANQPQHF. CDR3 DNA: TGCGCCAGCAGACAGGGGGCCAATCAGCCCCAGCATTTT.

This rearrangement joins TRBV19 to TRBJ2-7, with D possibly TRBD2 on 6 matching bases. CDR1 and CDR2 (germline): LNHDA, SQIVND (reference sequence). The length of the CDR3 is 15 residues. V lost 5 bases and J lost 2, with 16 bases in between. In DNA, the CDR3 is TGTGCCAGTAGTCCGGCCGGGGGAGAAACCTACGAGCAGTACTTC. Protein product: CASSPAGGETYEQYF. Based on the CDR3 plus reference TRBV19 and TRBJ2-7, the full variable domain is DGGITQSPKYLFRKEGQNVTLSCEQNLNHDAMYWYRQDPGQGLRLIYYSQIVNDFQKGDIAEGYSVSREKKESFPLTVTSAQKNPTAFYLCASSPAGGETYEQYFGPGTRLTVT.

This chain uses TRBV28 with TRBJ1-6, with TRBD1 as a possible D gene (5 bases). V was pared by 8 bases and J by 7 bases, with 15 bases between. The length of the CDR3 is 14 residues. CDR1 is MDHEN and CDR2 is SYDVKM in the germline V gene. The DNA of the CDR3 is TGTGCCAGCCTTTACAGTGGGGGGAATTCACCCCTCCACTTT. It is translated as CASLYSGGNSPLHF.

The chain has TRBV5-1 and TRBJ2-1, with 8 bases fitting TRBD1. The CDR3 is 13 amino acids. V was clipped by 4 bases and J by 6 bases; unmatched bases: 3. Germline-derived CDR1 and CDR2 are SGHRS and YFSETQ. Here the CDR3 reads CASSPGQGNEQFF. The DNA for the CDR3 is TGCGCCAGCAGCCCCGGACAGGGCAATGAGCAGTTCTTC.

This clone was detected a few times. The V call is TRBV2, the J call TRBJ2-7; 10 bases line up with TRBD1. Germline-derived CDR1 and CDR2 are SNHLY and FYNNEI. Trimming removed 6 bases from V and 1 base from J; junction bases left unmatched: 3. The CDR3 covers 14 residues. The CDR3 coding sequence is TGTGCCAGCAGGCGACAGGGGGCTTCCTACGAGCAGTACTTC. It is translated as CASRRQGASYEQYF.

The J gene is TRBJ2-7, the V gene TRBV5-1; a weak D match, TRBD2 (6 bases). Trimming shortened V by 0 bases and J by 3 bases, and 13 bases separated the two germline ends. The CDR3 is 15 residues long. CDR1 SGHRS and CDR2 YFSETQ come from the germline V gene. CDR3: CASSLEAGRFYEQYF. The CDR3 DNA is TGCGCCAGCAGCTTGGAGGCGGGGAGGTTCTACGAGCAGTACTTC.

The chain carries TRBV18 and TRBJ1-6; 7 nucleotides align to TRBD1. Germline CDR1 reads KGHSH; CDR2 reads LQKENI. J lost 5 bases, V lost 6 bases, and 4 bases had no gene match. This CDR3 contains 14 residues. CDR3 sequence (DNA): TGTGCCAGCTCCGACAGGGCGGATAATTCACCCCTCCACTTT. Its protein product is CASSDRADNSPLHF. Full variable domain (rest looked up from reference TRBV18 and TRBJ1-6): NAGVMQNPRHLVRRRGQEARLRCSPMKGHSHVYWYRQLPEEGLKFMVYLQKENIIDESGMPKERFSAEFPKEGPSILRIQQVVRGDSAAYFCASSDRADNSPLHFGNGTRLTVT.

V usage is TRBV27 and J usage is TRBJ2-6; 9 nucleotides align to TRBD1. V lost 8 bases and J lost 1; bases outside the gene matches: 3. This CDR3 has 15 amino acids. Germline-derived CDR1 and CDR2 are MNHEY and SMNVEV (reference sequence). CDR3 DNA: TGTGCCAGCGGGGACAGGGTTTCTGGGGCCAACGTCCTGACTTTC. It is translated as CASGDRVSGANVLTF.

The chain uses TRBV5-4 and TRBJ1-2; D call uncertain. CDR1 SGHNT and CDR2 YYREEE come from the germline V gene (reference sequence). CDR3 length: 14 residues. The V end lost 0 bases, the J end lost 3 bases, and 9 bases lay between the germline ends. CDR3 amino acids: CASSLAGAYYGYTF. The CDR3 bases are TGTGCCAGCAGCTTGGCGGGAGCATACTATGGCTACACCTTC.

The rearrangement uses TRBV5-6 and TRBJ2-3, with a possible D match to TRBD1 (6 bases). The CDR3 runs 17 residues. V dropped 0 bases and J dropped 3 bases, with 17 bases sitting between them. Germline V gene sequence: CDR1 SGHDT, CDR2 YYEEEE. The CDR3 sequence: CASSLERTAKITDTQYF. DNA for the CDR3: TGTGCCAGCAGCTTGGAAAGGACAGCTAAAATAACAGATACGCAGTATTTT.

J is TRBJ1-3 and V is TRBV2; TRBD1 might be the D (6 bases). Germline-derived CDR1 and CDR2 are SNHLY and FYNNEI. The V and J ends lost 2 bases and 0 bases respectively, with 14 bases between them. The CDR3 length is 17 residues. The CDR3 nucleotides are TGTGCCAGCAGTGAAAGGGATGGGGGCCCCTCTGGAAACACCATATATTTT. Its protein is CASSERDGGPSGNTIYF.

The chain carries TRBV9 and TRBJ2-5; a possible D gene is TRBD1 (6 bases). Germline CDR1 is SGDLS and CDR2 is YYNGEE. V was trimmed by 4 bases and J by 5 bases, leaving 12 bases between them. The CDR3 totals 13 residues. This CDR3 reads CASSKDSGETQYF. DNA for the CDR3: TGTGCCAGCAGCAAGGACAGTGGGGAGACCCAGTACTTC.

V and J are TRBV27 and TRBJ2-1; possible D gene TRBD2, 6 bases. Trimming took off 3 bases at V and 6 bases at J, with 21 bases between the two ends. CDR1 MNHEY and CDR2 SMNVEV come from the germline V gene (reference sequence). The CDR3 is 17 amino acids. CDR3 in amino acids: CASSLGVAAYKVNEQFF. CDR3 DNA sequence: TGTGCCAGCAGTTTGGGGGTAGCGGCGTATAAAGTCAATGAGCAGTTCTTC.

This chain uses TRBV7-9 with TRBJ2-3; 9 bases map to TRBD1. The V gene's germline CDR1 is SEHNR and CDR2 FQNEAQ (reference sequence). This CDR3 comprises 15 residues. The V segment lost 5 bases and the J segment 5 bases; nucleotides outside the gene matches: 8. The CDR3: CASSPGTGWGDTQYF. CDR3 coding DNA: TGTGCCAGCAGCCCCGGGACAGGGTGGGGAGATACGCAGTATTTT.

V and J are TRBV9 and TRBJ2-6; TRBD2 matches 12 bases. With V trimmed by 4 bases and J by 2 bases, 7 bases remained unmatched. Germline CDR1 is SGDLS and CDR2 is YYNGEE. The CDR3 is 18 residues long. This CDR3 reads CASSSWTSGTPGANVLTF. The CDR3 region has the DNA TGTGCCAGCAGCTCTTGGACTAGCGGGACGCCTGGGGCCAACGTCCTGACTTTC.

J is TRBJ2-1 and V is TRBV5-1, with 8 bases identical to TRBD2. V dropped 5 bases and J dropped 4; count of bases not matched to a gene: 14. The CDR3 contains 17 residues. Germline V CDR1 and CDR2: SGHRS, YFSETQ. CDR3 region: CASRKTGGTLNYNEQFF. The CDR3 DNA is TGCGCCAGCAGAAAAACGGGGGGGACCCTCAATTACAATGAGCAGTTCTTC.

The chain uses TRBV25-1 and TRBJ2-7; 7 bases are shared with TRBD1. CDR3 size: 14 residues. Germline CDR1 reads MGHDK; CDR2 reads SYGVNS. V shed 3 bases and J 3 bases; nucleotides not matched to a gene: 5. CDR3 sequence (DNA): TGTGCCAGCAGTGAGAGGGACAGCCACTACGAGCAGTACTTC. Translating it yields CASSERDSHYEQYF.

The gene calls are TRBV2 and TRBJ2-1; tentative D call: TRBD1 (6 bases). The germline gives CDR1 SNHLY, CDR2 FYNNEI. V lost 4 bases to trimming and J lost 9 bases, with 19 bases between them. The CDR3 is 15 amino acids. CDR3 in amino acids: CASSGVRQGYSEQFF. CDR3 coding DNA: TGTGCCAGCAGTGGGGTGAGGCAGGGGTATAGTGAGCAGTTCTTC.